In its sample, the clone carrying this T cell receptor beta chain was seen once. The protocol was immunoSEQ multiplex PCR, while the TCRdb copy is restricted to in-frame clones and leaves out a portion. Here the sample spans under 200,000 clones, around 83% being singletons. Trimming shortened V by 3 bases and J by 3 bases, and 15 bases separated the two germline ends. Germline loops: CDR1 LNHDA, CDR2 SQIVND (reference sequence). The CDR3 consists of 16 residues. The record originates from a study of blood T cell repertoires in COVID-19. This sequence joins TRBV19 and TRBJ2-1; TRBD2 is a possible D gene (6 bases). Sequencing was done on a sample of peripheral blood. This TCR was sampled from a human donor in a cohort sampled during active COVID-19. This CDR3 reads CASSMWEDSDYNEQFF. In nucleotides, the CDR3 is TGTGCCAGTAGTATGTGGGAGGACTCTGACTACAATGAGCAGTTCTTC.